The clone carrying this TCR beta chain was found a few times. No antigen is known for it. The V gene's germline CDR1 is SGHAT and CDR2 FQNNGV. The CDR3 extends over 14 amino acids. Deletions cut 4 bases from V and 9 bases from J, with 16 bases between. This entry is derived from a study of T-cell memory formation after mild COVID-19. Broader study findings: The appearance of some responding clones in pre-infection memory suggested that cross-reactive memory joined.

The 5'RACE method, run with constant-segment primers, produced TCR alpha and TCR beta cDNA libraries (carrying sample barcodes and UMIs). TCRdb fed the 5' RACE reads into MiXCR, producing one record per CDR3 protein. This sample yields 100,000 to 150,000 distinct CDR3 sequences, of which 5% to 6.5% are seen a single time; 2% to 2.5% belongs to the top ten. The rearrangement joins TRBV11-2 to TRBJ2-1, with D maybe TRBD2 (6 bases). This clonotype was sampled from an adult woman who had mild COVID-19 (a few samples of this study predate the infection). Cell type and time point are not known. Material: PBMCs or a T cell subset sorted from them (not recorded which). CDR3 nucleotide sequence: TGTGCCAGCAGCTCCCGCCCGACTAGGCCTGAGCAGTTCTTC. It is translated as CASSSRPTRPEQFF. Filled out from reference TRBV11-2 and TRBJ2-1, the complete variable domain reads EAGVAQSPRYKIIEKRQSVAFWCNPISGHATLYWYQQILGQGPKLLIQFQNNGVVDDSQLPKDRFSAERLKGVDSTLKIQPAKLEDSAVYLCASSSRPTRPEQFFGPGTRLTVL.